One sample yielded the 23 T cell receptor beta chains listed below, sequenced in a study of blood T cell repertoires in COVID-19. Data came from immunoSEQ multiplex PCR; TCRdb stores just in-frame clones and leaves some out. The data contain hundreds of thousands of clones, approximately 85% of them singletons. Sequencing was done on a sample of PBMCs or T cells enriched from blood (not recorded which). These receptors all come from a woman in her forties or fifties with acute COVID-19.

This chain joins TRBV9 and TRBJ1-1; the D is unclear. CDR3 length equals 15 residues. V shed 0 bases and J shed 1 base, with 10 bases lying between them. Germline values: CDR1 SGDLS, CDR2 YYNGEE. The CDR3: CASSVELTANTEAFF. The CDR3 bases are TGTGCCAGCAGCGTAGAGTTAACAGCGAACACTGAAGCTTTCTTT.

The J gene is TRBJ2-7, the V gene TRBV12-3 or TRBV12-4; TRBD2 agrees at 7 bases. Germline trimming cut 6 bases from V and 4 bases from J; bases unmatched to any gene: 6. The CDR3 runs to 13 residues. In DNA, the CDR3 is TGTGCCAGCAGGCTAAGCGGGGCGTACGAGCAGTACTTC. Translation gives CASRLSGAYEQYF.

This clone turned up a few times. The CDR3 nucleotides read TGTGCCAGCAGTTTATGGTCGAGTGGCTACACCTTC. Amino acid sequence: CASSLWSSGYTF. The chain couples TRBV12-3 or TRBV12-4 to TRBJ1-2; D unresolved. The germline V and J ends were trimmed by 2 bases and 7 bases, with 8 bases remaining between them. The CDR3 has 12 amino acids.

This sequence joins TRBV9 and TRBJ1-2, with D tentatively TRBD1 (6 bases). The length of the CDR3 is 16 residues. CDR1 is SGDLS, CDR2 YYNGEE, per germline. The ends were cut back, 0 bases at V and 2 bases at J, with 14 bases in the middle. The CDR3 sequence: CASSVDRVDGNYGYTF. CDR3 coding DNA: TGTGCCAGCAGCGTAGACAGGGTCGATGGAAACTATGGCTACACCTTC.

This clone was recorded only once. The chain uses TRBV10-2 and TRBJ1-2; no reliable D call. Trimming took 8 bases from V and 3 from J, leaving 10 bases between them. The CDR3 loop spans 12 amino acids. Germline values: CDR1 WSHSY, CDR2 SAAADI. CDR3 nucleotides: TGCGCCAGCTCTTCAACTGACTATGGCTACACCTTC. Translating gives CASSSTDYGYTF.

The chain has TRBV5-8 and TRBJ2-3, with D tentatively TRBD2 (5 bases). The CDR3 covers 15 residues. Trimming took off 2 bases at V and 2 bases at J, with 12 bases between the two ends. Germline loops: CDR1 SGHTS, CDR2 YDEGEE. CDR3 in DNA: TGTGCCAGCAGCTTTACCGATCTAGCCACAGATACGCAGTATTTT. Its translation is CASSFTDLATDTQYF.

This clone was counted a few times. The CDR3 DNA sequence: TGTGCCAGCAGTCTAGGACAGGCTACACCCCTCCACTTT. It specifies CASSLGQATPLHF. The V call is TRBV6-4, the J call TRBJ1-6; TRBD1 agrees at 7 bases. V shed 5 bases and J 11 bases; nucleotides not matched to a gene: 6. The CDR3 has 13 amino acids. Germline V gene data show CDR1 as MRHNA and CDR2 as SNTAGT.

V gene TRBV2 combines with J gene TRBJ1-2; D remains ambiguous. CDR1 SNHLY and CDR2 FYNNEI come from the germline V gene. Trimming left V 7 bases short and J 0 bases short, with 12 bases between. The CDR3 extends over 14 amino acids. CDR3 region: CASKREGTNYGYTF. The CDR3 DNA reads TGTGCCAGCAAGCGGGAAGGAACTAACTATGGCTACACCTTC.

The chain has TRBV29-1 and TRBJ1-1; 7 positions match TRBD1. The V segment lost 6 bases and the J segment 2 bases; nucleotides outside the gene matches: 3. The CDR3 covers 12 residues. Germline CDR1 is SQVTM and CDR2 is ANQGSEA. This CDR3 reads CSVWDRNTEAFF. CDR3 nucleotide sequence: TGCAGCGTGTGGGACAGAAACACTGAAGCTTTCTTT.

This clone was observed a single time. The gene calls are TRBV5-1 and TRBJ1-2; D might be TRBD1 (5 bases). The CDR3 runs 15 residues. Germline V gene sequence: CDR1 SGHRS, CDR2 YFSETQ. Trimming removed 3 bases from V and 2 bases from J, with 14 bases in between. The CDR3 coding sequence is TGCGCCAGCAGCTCATCAGGTCAGGGAAACTATGGCTACACCTTC. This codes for CASSSSGQGNYGYTF. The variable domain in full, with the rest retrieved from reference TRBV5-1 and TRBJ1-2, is KAGVTQTPRYLIKTRGQQVTLSCSPISGHRSVSWYQQTPGQGLQFLFEYFSETQRNKGNFPGRFSGRQFSNSRSEMNVSTLELGDSALYLCASSSSGQGNYGYTFGSGTRLTVV.

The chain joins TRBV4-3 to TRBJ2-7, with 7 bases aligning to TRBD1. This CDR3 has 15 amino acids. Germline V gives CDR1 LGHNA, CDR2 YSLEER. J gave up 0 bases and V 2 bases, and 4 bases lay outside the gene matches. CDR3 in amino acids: CASSQQRTGSYEQYF. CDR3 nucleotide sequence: TGCGCCAGCAGCCAACAGCGGACAGGCTCCTACGAGCAGTACTTC.

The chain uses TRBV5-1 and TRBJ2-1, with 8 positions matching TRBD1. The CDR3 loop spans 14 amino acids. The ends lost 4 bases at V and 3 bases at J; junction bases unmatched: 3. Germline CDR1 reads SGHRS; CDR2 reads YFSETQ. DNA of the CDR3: TGCGCCAGCAGCGTTGACAGGGGCTACAATGAGCAGTTCTTC. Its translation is CASSVDRGYNEQFF.

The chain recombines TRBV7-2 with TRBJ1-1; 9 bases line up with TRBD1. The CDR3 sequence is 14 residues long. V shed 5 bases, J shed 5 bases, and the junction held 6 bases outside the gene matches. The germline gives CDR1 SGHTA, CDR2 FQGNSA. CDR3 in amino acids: CASSPQGAGTEAFF. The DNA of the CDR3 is TGTGCCAGCAGCCCACAGGGGGCAGGTACTGAAGCTTTCTTT. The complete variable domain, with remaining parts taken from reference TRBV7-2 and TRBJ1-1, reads GAGVSQSPSNKVTEKGKDVELRCDPISGHTALYWYRQSLGQGLEFLIYFQGNSAPDKSGLPSDRFSAERTGGSVSTLTIQRTQQEDSAVYLCASSPQGAGTEAFFGQGTRLTVV.

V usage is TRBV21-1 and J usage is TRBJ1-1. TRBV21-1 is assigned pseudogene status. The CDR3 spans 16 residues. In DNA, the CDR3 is TGTGCCAGCAGCAGGTCAAAGCGGGAAAAGGACACTGAAGCTTTCTTT. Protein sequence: CASSRSKREKDTEAFF.

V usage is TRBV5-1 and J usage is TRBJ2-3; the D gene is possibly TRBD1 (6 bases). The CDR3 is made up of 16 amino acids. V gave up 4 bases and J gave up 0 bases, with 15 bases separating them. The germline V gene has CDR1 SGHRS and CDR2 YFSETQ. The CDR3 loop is CASSILQGISTDTQYF. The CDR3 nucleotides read TGCGCCAGCAGCATTCTTCAGGGGATTAGCACAGATACGCAGTATTTT.

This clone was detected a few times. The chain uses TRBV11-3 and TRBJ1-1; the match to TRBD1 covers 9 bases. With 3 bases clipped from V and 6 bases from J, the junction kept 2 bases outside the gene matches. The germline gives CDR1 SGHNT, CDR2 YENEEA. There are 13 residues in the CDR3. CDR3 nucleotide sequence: TGTGCCAGCAGCTTCACAGGGGGCTCTGAAGCTTTCTTT. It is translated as CASSFTGGSEAFF.

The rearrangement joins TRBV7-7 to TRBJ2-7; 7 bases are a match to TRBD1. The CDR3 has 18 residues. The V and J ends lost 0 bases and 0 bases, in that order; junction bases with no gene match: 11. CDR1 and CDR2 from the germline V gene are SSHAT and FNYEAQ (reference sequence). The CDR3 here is CASSLAERGQISSYEQYF. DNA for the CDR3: TGTGCCAGCAGCTTAGCAGAGAGGGGGCAGATCAGCTCCTACGAGCAGTACTTC.

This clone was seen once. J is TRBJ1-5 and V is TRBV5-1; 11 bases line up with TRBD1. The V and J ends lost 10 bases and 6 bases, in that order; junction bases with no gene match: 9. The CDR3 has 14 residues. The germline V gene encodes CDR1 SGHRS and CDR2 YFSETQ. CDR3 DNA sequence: TGCGCCCATGCGGGGACAGGGGGTCTTCAGCCCCAGCATTTT. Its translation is CAHAGTGGLQPQHF.

As DNA, the CDR3 is TGTGCCAGCAGCGAGGTCCCTACAGGGCTAGGAAACACCATATATTTT. This gives the protein CASSEVPTGLGNTIYF. The chain combines TRBV2 with TRBJ1-3; perhaps TRBD1 as D (6 bases). The CDR3 extends over 16 amino acids. V was cut by 6 bases and J by 4 bases, with 19 bases left in between. CDR1 and CDR2 (germline): SNHLY, FYNNEI.

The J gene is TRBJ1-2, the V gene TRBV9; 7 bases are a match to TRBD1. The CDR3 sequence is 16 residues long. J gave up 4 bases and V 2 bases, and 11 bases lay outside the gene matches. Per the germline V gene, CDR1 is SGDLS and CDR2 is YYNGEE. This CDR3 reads CASSVGWGDRAYGYTF. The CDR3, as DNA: TGTGCCAGCAGCGTGGGGTGGGGCGACAGGGCCTATGGCTACACCTTC.

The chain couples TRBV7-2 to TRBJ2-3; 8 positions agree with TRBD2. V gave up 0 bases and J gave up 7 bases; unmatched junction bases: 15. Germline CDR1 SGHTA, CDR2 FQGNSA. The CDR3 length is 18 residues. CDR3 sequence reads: CASSLAALAAASRNTQYF. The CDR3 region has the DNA TGTGCCAGCAGCTTAGCGGCACTAGCGGCCGCCTCACGTAATACGCAGTATTTT.

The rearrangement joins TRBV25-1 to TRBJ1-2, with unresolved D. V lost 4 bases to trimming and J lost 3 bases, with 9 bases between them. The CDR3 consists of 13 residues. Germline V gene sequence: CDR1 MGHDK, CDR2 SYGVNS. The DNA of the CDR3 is TGTGCCAGCAGTGGCGACGGGGACTATGGCTACACCTTC. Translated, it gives CASSGDGDYGYTF.

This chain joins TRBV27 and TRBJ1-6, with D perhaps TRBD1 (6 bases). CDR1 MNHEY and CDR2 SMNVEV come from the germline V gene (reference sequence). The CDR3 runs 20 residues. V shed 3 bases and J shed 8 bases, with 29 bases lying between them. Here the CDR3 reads CASSFGGAGAGSVWDSPLHF. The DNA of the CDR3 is TGTGCCAGCAGTTTCGGGGGGGCAGGGGCGGGCAGTGTTTGGGATTCACCCCTCCACTTT.